This T cell receptor (beta chain) was recorded in a study of T cells in Graves' hyperthyroidism and ophthalmopathy. About the research overall: Blood from the periphery was taken at initial diagnosis, before any treatment.

Hyperthyroidism was newly diagnosed in patients aged 18 to 65 (duration under 2 months). With regard to this clonotype: What it recognizes is unknown.

Study-wide points: Ophthalmopathy was separated from stable hyperthyroidism by a 13 V-J model.

The germline V and J ends were trimmed by 1 base and 4 bases, with 16 bases remaining between them. CDR3 length: 16 residues. Germline V gene sequence: CDR1 MGHRA, CDR2 YSYEKL. TCR beta CDR3 sequences were amplified from RNA transcripts. An initial round of RT-PCR targeting the TCR CDR3 relied on the HTBI primer set. TCRdb re-analysed the multiplex PCR reads in MiXCR, keeping a single row per CDR3 protein. Of about 840,000 distinct CDR3 sequences in the sample, about 38% were seen once. Sequences were obtained from blood. The receptor was derived from a man between 18 and 29 years old with Graves' hyperthyroidism. This chain links TRBV4-1 with TRBJ1-1; D not certain. CDR3 in amino acids: CASSQARRGSGTEAFF. CDR3 coding DNA: TGCGCCAGCAGCCAAGCGCGCAGAGGGTCGGGCACTGAAGCTTTCTTT.